This is a list of T cell receptor beta chains from one sample in a study of T cell clones after liver transplantation. The method was immunoSEQ multiplex PCR; TCRdb's version includes in-frame clones alone and lacks a portion of them. This sample carries 75,000 to 95,000 clones, 84% of them seen once, and the ten largest clones take less than 2.5%. This material consisted of CD4+ T cells from blood, taken 48 months after liver transplant. These receptors were obtained from a human patient who received a liver transplant. Some T cells may possibly be graft donor cells. The CDR3 runs from the conserved cysteine through the conserved F or W. D genes are given only for firm matches. Rows give clone size only sometimes, using once, few, many, or a class for an expanded clone.

j_call v_call d_call clone_size cdr3_nt cdr3_aa
TRBJ1-6 TRBV4-2 . once TGTGCCAGCAGCCAAGTAGTTACAGGCCGACCGTGGTATGTGGATTCACCCCTCCACTTT CASSQVVTGRPWYVDSPLHF
TRBJ2-5 TRBV6-5 . . TGTGCCAGCAGGCGGGACCCGGGGAGCGAGACCCAGTACTTC CASRRDPGSETQYF
TRBJ2-3 TRBV28 . . TGTGCCAGCGAGAAGGGGTCCTCAGATACGCAGTATTTT CASEKGSSDTQYF
TRBJ1-2 TRBV28 . . TGTGCCAGCACACTTCTGGGCACAGACTATGGCTACACCTTC CASTLLGTDYGYTF
TRBJ2-1 TRBV7-2 . . TGTGCCAGCAGCTTAGATAACTCGGCAAGGTTCTTC CASSLDNSARFF
TRBJ2-1 TRBV5-1 TRBD2 . TGCGCCAGCAGCTCGACTAGCGGGGGGGTTAATGAGCAGTTCTTC CASSSTSGGVNEQFF
TRBJ2-7 TRBV2 TRBD1 . TGTGCCAGCAAAGGGACAGGGGGTTACGAGCAGTACTTC CASKGTGGYEQYF
TRBJ1-1 TRBV11-2 TRBD1 . TGTGCCAGCAGCCCCGGACAGGGTCGGAACACTGAAGCTTTCTTT CASSPGQGRNTEAFF
TRBJ2-2 TRBV28 . . TGTGCCAGCAGTTTCGGGGGAGGATGGACCGGGGAGCTGTTTTTT CASSFGGGWTGELFF
TRBJ2-4 TRBV11-1 TRBD1 . TGTGCCAGCAGCGACCGTATACAGGGGAACATTCAGTACTTC CASSDRIQGNIQYF
TRBJ1-1 TRBV30 . . TGTGCCTGGGGAAGTACCGAGAACACTGAAGCTTTCTTT CAWGSTENTEAFF
TRBJ2-3 TRBV7-2 . . TGTGCCAGCAGCTTCACAGATACGCAGTATTTT CASSFTDTQYF
TRBJ1-1 TRBV18 . . TGTGCCAGCTCAGCACGGGAGTCGGGCACTGAAGCTTTCTTT CASSARESGTEAFF
TRBJ2-2 TRBV7-2 TRBD2 many TGTGCCAGCAGCTTTAAGCGGGAGCTAGAGCTGTTTTTT CASSFKRELELFF
TRBJ2-2 TRBV12-5 TRBD1 . TGTGCTAGTGGTACAGGACAGGGGAACACCGGGGAGCTGTTTTTT CASGTGQGNTGELFF
TRBJ1-2 TRBV19 . . TGTGCCAGTAGTATAGCGTCGACAGACGCCTATGGCTACACCTTC CASSIASTDAYGYTF
TRBJ2-3 TRBV19 TRBD1 . TGTGCCAGTAGTGGGTCAGACAGGGGGAACACAGATACGCAGTATTTT CASSGSDRGNTDTQYF
TRBJ2-7 TRBV7-3 . . TGTGCCAGCAGCTTAAATGGGGGAGGGGGCTACTACGAGCAGTACTTC CASSLNGGGGYYEQYF
TRBJ2-7 TRBV6-5 . . TGTGCCAGCCGAGGGGAAGGCGAGCAGTACTTC CASRGEGEQYF
TRBJ1-5 TRBV5-6 . . TGTGCCAGCAGCTTGAGGGGACTGTATAGCAATCAGCCCCAGCATTTT CASSLRGLYSNQPQHF
TRBJ2-1 TRBV2 . . TGTGCCAGCAGTGAAGAGGGGGTAAAGCCCAATGAGCAGTTCTTC CASSEEGVKPNEQFF
TRBJ2-7 TRBV5-8 . once TGTGCCAGCAGACTTGCCTACGAGCAGTACTTC CASRLAYEQYF
TRBJ1-1 TRBV7-2 . . TGTGCCAGCAGCCTCACAGGGAACACTGAAGCTTTCTTT CASSLTGNTEAFF
TRBJ1-2 TRBV9 . . TGTGCCAGCAGCGTAGGGAAAGGAAACTATGGCTACACCTTC CASSVGKGNYGYTF
TRBJ2-7 TRBV6-1 TRBD1 . TGTGCCAGCAGACCGGGACAGACCTACGAGCAGTACTTC CASRPGQTYEQYF
TRBJ1-6 TRBV5-1 TRBD1 . TGCGCCAGCAAAAGGACAGGGGATAATTCACCCCTCCACTTT CASKRTGDNSPLHF
TRBJ1-1 TRBV19 TRBD1 . TGTGCCAGTAGTGCCAACAGGGGTGGCACTGAAGCTTTCTTT CASSANRGGTEAFF
TRBJ1-3 TRBV6-5 . once TGTGCCAGCAGTGTAGACAGTAGCTCTGGAAACACCATATATTTT CASSVDSSSGNTIYF
TRBJ1-5 TRBV2 TRBD1 . TGTGCCAGCGAATATGGACAGGTCAACAATCAGCCCCAGCATTTT CASEYGQVNNQPQHF
TRBJ2-7 TRBV21-1 . . TGTGCCAGCAGCAAAAATGCTCTACCTTACGAGCAGTACTTC CASSKNALPYEQYF
TRBJ2-5 TRBV7-8 . . TGTGCCAGCAGCACGGGACCTGGGGGAGAGACCCAGTACTTC CASSTGPGGETQYF
TRBJ2-7 TRBV7-2 . . TGTGCCAGCCGGTACACATACTCCTACGAGCAGTACTTC CASRYTYSYEQYF
TRBJ2-5 TRBV7-6 TRBD1 once TGTGCCAGCAGCCAGGGACAGGGAGTAGGAGAGACCCAGTACTTC CASSQGQGVGETQYF
TRBJ1-3 TRBV18 TRBD1 . TGTGCCAGCTCTCAGGGACAGGGATCTTCTGGAAACACCATATATTTT CASSQGQGSSGNTIYF
TRBJ2-2 TRBV19 . . TGTGCCAGTAGTCCGGCCACACTACACACCGGGGAGCTGTTTTTT CASSPATLHTGELFF
TRBJ1-5 TRBV28 TRBD1 . TGTGCCAGCAGGGGACAGGGGGCCAATCAGCCCCAGCATTTT CASRGQGANQPQHF
TRBJ2-7 TRBV7-2 TRBD2 once TGTGCCAGCAGCTTAGGACTAGCGGGAGCTTACGAGCAGTACTTC CASSLGLAGAYEQYF
TRBJ1-1 TRBV6-6 TRBD1 few TGTGCCAGCCACAGGGGGGACACTGAAGCTTTCTTT CASHRGDTEAFF
TRBJ2-1 TRBV7-6 TRBD1 . TGTGCCAGCAGCTTGGCATCCGGGACAGGGTCGAATGAGCAGTTCTTC CASSLASGTGSNEQFF
TRBJ2-1 TRBV4-2 . . TGTGCCAGCAGCCAAGGGAATCCCCCGGCCTACAATGAGCAGTTCTTC CASSQGNPPAYNEQFF